This T cell receptor beta chain was found in a study of T-cell reconstitution after alpha-beta-depleted transplantation in children. The authors prepared the TCRbeta library with unique molecular identifiers. TCRdb passed the PCR reads through MiXCR, listing each CDR3 protein once. The data show some 550,000 distinct CDR3 sequences, approximately 16% seen once. This CDR3 is 15 amino acids long. The trim removed 4 bases at V and 0 bases at J, leaving 4 bases unmatched. The V gene is TRBV12-3 or TRBV12-4, the J gene TRBJ2-5; 8 bases line up with TRBD1. The material was PBMCs from the stem cell graft donor, obtained from the stem cell graft. The source is a human donor who donated a stem cell graft to a child with acute lymphoblastic leukemia. The CDR3 sequence is CASSSWTGYQETQYF. CDR3 DNA sequence: TGTGCCAGCAGTTCTTGGACAGGGTACCAAGAGACCCAGTACTTC.